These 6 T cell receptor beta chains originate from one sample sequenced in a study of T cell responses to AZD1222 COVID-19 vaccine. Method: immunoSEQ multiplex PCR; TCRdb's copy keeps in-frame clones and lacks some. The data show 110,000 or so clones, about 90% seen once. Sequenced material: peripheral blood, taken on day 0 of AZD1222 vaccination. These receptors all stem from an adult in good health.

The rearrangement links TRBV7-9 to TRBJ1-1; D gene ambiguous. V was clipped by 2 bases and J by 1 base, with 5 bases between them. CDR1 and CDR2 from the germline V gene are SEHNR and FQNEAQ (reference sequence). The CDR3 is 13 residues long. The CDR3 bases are TGTGCCAGCAGCTTATGGGAGAACACTGAAGCTTTCTTT. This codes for CASSLWENTEAFF.

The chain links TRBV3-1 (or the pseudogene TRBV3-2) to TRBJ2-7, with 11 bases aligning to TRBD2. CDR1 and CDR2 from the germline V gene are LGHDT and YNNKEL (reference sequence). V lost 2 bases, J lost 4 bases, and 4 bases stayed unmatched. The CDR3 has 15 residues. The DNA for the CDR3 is TGTGCCAGCAGCCAAACTAGCGGGAGTCGGTACGAGCAGTACTTC. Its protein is CASSQTSGSRYEQYF.

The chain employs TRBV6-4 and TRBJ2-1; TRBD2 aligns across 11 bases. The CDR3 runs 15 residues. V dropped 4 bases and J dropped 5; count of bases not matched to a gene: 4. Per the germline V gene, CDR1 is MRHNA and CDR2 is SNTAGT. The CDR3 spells CASSVTSGSNNEQFF. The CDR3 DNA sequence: TGTGCCAGCAGTGTCACTAGCGGGAGTAACAATGAGCAGTTCTTC.

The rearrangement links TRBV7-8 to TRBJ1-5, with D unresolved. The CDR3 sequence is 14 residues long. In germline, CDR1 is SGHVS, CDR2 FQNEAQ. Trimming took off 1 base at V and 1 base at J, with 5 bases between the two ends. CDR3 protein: CASSLEASNQPQHF. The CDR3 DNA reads TGTGCCAGCAGCTTAGAGGCAAGCAATCAGCCCCAGCATTTT.

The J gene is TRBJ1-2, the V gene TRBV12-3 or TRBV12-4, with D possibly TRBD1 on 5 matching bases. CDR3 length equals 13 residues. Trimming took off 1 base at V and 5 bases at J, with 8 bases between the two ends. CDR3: CASSLEGFYGYTF. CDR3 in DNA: TGTGCCAGCAGTTTAGAGGGGTTTTATGGCTACACCTTC.

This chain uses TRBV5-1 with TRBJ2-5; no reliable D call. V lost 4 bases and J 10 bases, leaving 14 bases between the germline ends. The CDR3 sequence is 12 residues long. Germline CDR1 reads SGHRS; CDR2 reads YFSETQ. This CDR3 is CASSPDTRDQYF. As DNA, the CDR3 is TGCGCCAGCAGCCCGGATACAAGAGACCAGTACTTC.